The 26 T cell receptor beta chains presented below share a single source sample, sequenced in a study of CD8 T cells in Susac syndrome (dated by TCRdb to 2018 to 2020). Library creation used the immunoSEQ multiplex PCR assay. RNA was extracted with the RNeasy kit and 0.5 to 1 ug was reverse transcribed using random hexamers. TCRdb cleaned the public reads at Q25 with fastp, built clones with MiXCR and kept in-frame beta chains. Under each unique CDR3 protein, matching rows form one entry showing the most common genes and DNA. The sample records roughly 100,000 distinct CDR3 sequences, around 96% of which are singletons. 0.55% to 0.75% of the sample rests with the top ten. Sample: CD8+ T cells from PBMCs. The receptors stem from a human donor with Susac syndrome.

The V gene is TRBV20-1, the J gene TRBJ1-1; 8 bases align to TRBD1. This CDR3 spans 12 amino acids. The junction had 5 bases not matched to a gene; V was cut back by 6 bases and J by 5 bases. Germline V CDR1 and CDR2: DFQATT, SNEGSKA (reference sequence). The CDR3 bases are TGCAGTGCAGACGACAGGGGAACTGAAGCTTTCTTT. Its translation: CSADDRGTEAFF.

This chain links TRBV4-3 with TRBJ1-2; TRBD1 is a possible D gene (5 bases). CDR1 and CDR2 from the germline V gene are LGHNA and YSLEER. The V end was cut by 6 bases, the J end by 3 bases, with 17 bases between. The CDR3 spans 15 residues. CDR3 sequence (DNA): TGCGCCAGCAGACCCGGGACCGCCGGAGACTATGGCTACACCTTC. Its protein product is CASRPGTAGDYGYTF.

The gene calls are TRBV20-1 and TRBJ1-2; 8 positions match TRBD1. The V gene's germline CDR1 is DFQATT and CDR2 SNEGSKA (reference sequence). Trimming removed 6 bases from V and 6 bases from J; junction bases left unmatched: 6. CDR3 size: 12 residues. The CDR3 DNA sequence: TGCAGTGCCCGGACAGGGTCGGATGGCTACACCTTC. The encoded protein is CSARTGSDGYTF.

The V gene is TRBV9, the J gene TRBJ2-7; maybe TRBD1 (6 bases). Trimming took 4 bases from V and 3 from J, leaving 14 bases between them. The CDR3 runs 14 residues. The germline CDR1 and CDR2 sequences are SGDLS and YYNGEE. CDR3 nucleotide sequence: TGTGCCAGCAGCCCGAAGGGGGTTGTCTACGAGCAGTACTTC. Translating it yields CASSPKGVVYEQYF.

The V gene is TRBV30, the J gene TRBJ1-5, with 7 bases that match TRBD1. This CDR3 contains 17 residues. The J segment lost 2 bases and the V segment lost 1 base, leaving 11 bases of the junction unmatched. Germline loops: CDR1 GTSNPN, CDR2 SVGIG (reference sequence). The DNA for the CDR3 is TGTGCCTGGAGTGCGGACAGGACCGGCGACGGCAATCAGCCCCAGCATTTT. Encoded protein: CAWSADRTGDGNQPQHF.

This chain links TRBV15 with TRBJ2-7, with D possibly TRBD1 on 6 matching bases. The CDR3 runs 15 residues. Germline V gives CDR1 LNHNV, CDR2 YYDKDF (reference sequence). V lost 2 bases and J 0 bases, leaving 11 bases between the germline ends. This CDR3 is CATSRPQQGSYEQYF. In DNA form, the CDR3 reads TGTGCCACCAGCAGACCCCAACAGGGCTCCTACGAGCAGTACTTC.

The CDR3 DNA sequence: TGTGCCAGCAATAAAGACCGAGCTAGGGGAGGCTACACCTTC. Translated, it gives CASNKDRARGGYTF. J is TRBJ1-2 and V is TRBV6-5; TRBD1 is a possible D gene (5 bases). The CDR3 contains 14 residues. Germline lookup yields CDR1 MNHEY and CDR2 SVGAGI. Trimming stripped 7 bases from V and 8 bases from J, with 20 bases between.

The chain links TRBV13 to TRBJ1-4; D not resolved. The CDR3 has 15 amino acids. Trimming took 7 bases from V and 0 from J, leaving 12 bases between them. Germline assignment: CDR1 PRHDT and CDR2 FYEKMQ (reference sequence). The CDR3 DNA reads as TGTGCCAGCAAGGGCCCCGGGGCAACTAATGAAAAACTGTTTTTT. Its translation: CASKGPGATNEKLFF.

The chain carries TRBV28 and TRBJ1-1, with 7 nucleotides matching TRBD1. The J segment lost 5 bases and the V segment lost 6 bases, leaving 9 bases of the junction unmatched. This CDR3 region has 14 residues. Germline loops: CDR1 MDHEN, CDR2 SYDVKM. For the CDR3, the DNA is TGTGCCAGCAGCTATCAACCGACAGGGACTGAAGCTTTCTTT. Translated, it gives CASSYQPTGTEAFF.

This rearrangement joins TRBV5-1 to TRBJ2-7, with no clear D. CDR3 size: 15 residues. Germline-derived CDR1 and CDR2 are SGHRS and YFSETQ. V shed 0 bases and J shed 5 bases, with 15 bases lying between them. CDR3 in amino acids: CASSLAAVGSHEQYF. The CDR3 nucleotides are TGCGCCAGCAGCTTGGCCGCCGTGGGTTCCCACGAGCAGTACTTC.

V is TRBV30 and J is TRBJ1-1; D is perhaps TRBD1 (6 bases). In germline, CDR1 is GTSNPN, CDR2 SVGIG (reference sequence). This CDR3 has 15 amino acids. Trimming shortened V by 3 bases and J by 0 bases, and 14 bases separated the two germline ends. CDR3 DNA sequence: TGTGCCTGGAGCCTTGGACAGACGATGAACACTGAAGCTTTCTTT. It is translated as CAWSLGQTMNTEAFF.

The chain employs TRBV10-3 and TRBJ1-2; the match to TRBD1 covers 8 bases. CDR3 length equals 15 residues. Losses at the gene ends were 7 bases for V and 2 bases for J; bases not matched to a gene: 9. Germline CDR1 ENHRY, CDR2 SYGVKD. The CDR3 loop is CAITRGQGVNYGYTF. As DNA, the CDR3 is TGTGCCATCACCCGAGGACAGGGAGTAAACTATGGCTACACCTTC.

This chain uses TRBV15 with TRBJ2-4, with D perhaps given as TRBD1 or TRBD2 (5 bases each). CDR3 size: 12 residues. Germline CDR1 is LNHNV and CDR2 is YYDKDF (reference sequence). V lost 6 bases, J lost 9 bases, and 12 bases lay in between. DNA for the CDR3: TGTGCCACCAGGAAGGGGACGGGCATTCAGTACTTC. Translation: CATRKGTGIQYF.

This clonotype occurred a few times. The chain couples TRBV7-2 to TRBJ2-3; TRBD2 matches 9 bases. The germline CDR1 and CDR2 sequences are SGHTA and FQGNSA. Trimming removed 1 base from V and 0 bases from J; junction bases left unmatched: 2. The CDR3 is made up of 16 amino acids. The CDR3 region has the DNA TGTGCCAGCAGCTTAGACACTAGCGGGAGCACAGATACGCAGTATTTT. Translation gives CASSLDTSGSTDTQYF.

This clonotype was detected only a few times. The chain couples TRBV27 to TRBJ1-2; 10 bases match TRBD1. Germline values: CDR1 MNHEY, CDR2 SMNVEV (reference sequence). The junction had 1 base not matched to a gene; V was cut back by 4 bases and J by 5 bases. CDR3 size: 13 residues. CDR3 bases: TGTGCCAGCAGTTCGGGACAGGGGTATGGCTACACCTTC. Encoded protein: CASSSGQGYGYTF.

The gene calls are TRBV7-9 and TRBJ2-1; D unresolved. Trimming took 1 base from V and 9 from J, leaving 7 bases between them. Germline loops: CDR1 SEHNR, CDR2 FQNEAQ (reference sequence). There are 12 residues in the CDR3. The DNA for the CDR3 is TGTGCCAGCAGCTTAGGTGTGAGTGAGCAGTTCTTC. Its translation is CASSLGVSEQFF.

The chain couples TRBV5-4 to TRBJ2-5, with TRBD2 matching over 10 bases. The germline V gene has CDR1 SGHNT and CDR2 YYREEE (reference sequence). CDR3 size: 16 residues. V was clipped by 0 bases and J by 2 bases; unmatched bases: 4. The CDR3 DNA is TGTGCCAGCAGCTTGGAGGCTAGCGGGGGACAAGAGACCCAGTACTTC. Translating it yields CASSLEASGGQETQYF.

This chain links TRBV20-1 with TRBJ2-1; 8 nucleotides agree with TRBD2. CDR3 size: 13 residues. The ends lost 7 bases at V and 3 bases at J; junction bases unmatched: 5. Germline values: CDR1 DFQATT, CDR2 SNEGSKA (reference sequence). The CDR3 here is CSVFSGDYNEQFF. CDR3 coding DNA: TGCAGTGTTTTTAGCGGGGACTACAATGAGCAGTTCTTC.

The J gene is TRBJ2-7, the V gene TRBV30; 11 nucleotides align to TRBD1. Germline V gives CDR1 GTSNPN, CDR2 SVGIG (reference sequence). This CDR3 has 13 amino acids. V dropped 0 bases and J dropped 9; count of bases not matched to a gene: 4. The CDR3: CAWSVAGTGGQYF. CDR3 nucleotide sequence: TGTGCCTGGAGTGTAGCCGGGACAGGGGGGCAGTACTTC.

V is TRBV20-1 and J is TRBJ1-6; D might be TRBD1 (5 bases). V dropped 5 bases and J dropped 5 bases, with 19 bases sitting between them. This CDR3 has 16 amino acids. CDR1 and CDR2 from the germline V gene are DFQATT and SNEGSKA (reference sequence). This CDR3 reads CSALSGGRDHNSPLHF. For the CDR3, the DNA is TGCAGTGCTCTAAGCGGCGGACGGGACCATAATTCACCCCTCCACTTT.

The chain carries TRBV24-1 and TRBJ2-1; TRBD1 matches 8 bases. The CDR3 is made up of 16 amino acids. CDR1 KGHDR and CDR2 SFDVKD come from the germline V gene. V was clipped by 4 bases and J by 2 bases; unmatched bases: 6. The CDR3 sequence is CATSDPGQGTYNEQFF. As DNA, the CDR3 is TGTGCCACCAGTGACCCAGGACAGGGAACCTACAATGAGCAGTTCTTC.

The chain employs TRBV20-1 and TRBJ2-5, with a tentative D call TRBD2 (6 bases). Germline CDR1 DFQATT, CDR2 SNEGSKA (reference sequence). The CDR3 contains 14 residues. V was clipped by 6 bases and J by 2 bases, with 16 bases between them. The CDR3 region is CSAPLAFLQETQYF. The CDR3, as DNA: TGCAGTGCACCGCTAGCGTTTCTACAAGAGACCCAGTACTTC.

V gene TRBV7-2 combines with J gene TRBJ2-7; D not resolved. This CDR3 is 11 amino acids long. V was cut by 2 bases and J by 7 bases, with 6 bases left in between. Germline V CDR1 and CDR2: SGHTA, FQGNSA. CDR3 sequence reads: CASSLKMEQYF. CDR3 in DNA: TGTGCCAGCAGCTTAAAAATGGAGCAGTACTTC.

V and J are TRBV14 and TRBJ2-1; D gene uncertain. V gave up 4 bases and J gave up 4 bases, with 8 bases separating them. The CDR3 consists of 13 residues. Germline loops: CDR1 SGHDN, CDR2 FVKESK. The DNA of the CDR3 is TGTGCCAGCAGCCCCTTTGGGTACAATGAGCAGTTCTTC. Translated, it gives CASSPFGYNEQFF.

This clonotype was seen a few times. V usage is TRBV27 and J usage is TRBJ1-2, with D perhaps TRBD1 (5 bases). The V and J ends lost 5 bases and 6 bases respectively, with 7 bases between them. Per germline, CDR1 MNHEY and CDR2 SMNVEV (reference sequence). This CDR3 is built from 11 residues. CDR3 nucleotides: TGTGCCAGCAGTCAAGGGGATGGCTACACCTTC. It translates to CASSQGDGYTF.

The chain joins TRBV23-1 to TRBJ2-1; 10 bases map to TRBD2. TRBV23-1 qualifies as an ORF whose function is uncertain. V gave up 0 bases and J gave up 9 bases; unmatched junction bases: 5. The CDR3 runs 15 residues. Here the CDR3 reads CASSQSERGGSEQFF. The CDR3 nucleotides are TGCGCCAGCAGTCAATCCGAGCGGGGGGGCTCTGAGCAGTTCTTC.